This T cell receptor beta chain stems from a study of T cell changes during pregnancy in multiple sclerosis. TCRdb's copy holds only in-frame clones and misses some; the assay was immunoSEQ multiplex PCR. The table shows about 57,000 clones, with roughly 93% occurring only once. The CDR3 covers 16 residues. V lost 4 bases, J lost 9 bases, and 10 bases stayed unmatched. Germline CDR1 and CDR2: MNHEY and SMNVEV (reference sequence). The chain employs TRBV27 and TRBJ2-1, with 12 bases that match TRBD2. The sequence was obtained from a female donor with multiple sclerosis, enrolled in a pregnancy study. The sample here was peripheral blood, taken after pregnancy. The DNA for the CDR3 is TGTGCCAGCAGTTCGGGACTAGCGGGTAGGGGGGGTGAGCAGTTCTTC. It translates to CASSSGLAGRGGEQFF.